The clone carrying this T cell receptor beta chain was counted a few times. This entry is derived from a study of blood T cell repertoires in COVID-19. Original data processing: Using reference gene primer amplification, nucleated cell counts were estimated. Libraries were prepared by immunoSEQ multiplex PCR; TCRdb keeps only in-frame clonotypes and omits some of them. That table supplies the V and J calls and clone size; D and trimming were determined from the DNA. This table holds approximately 80,000 clones, around 81% found once. The CDR3 runs 15 residues. Trimming removed 5 bases at V and 3 bases at J, with 17 bases between. Germline V gives CDR1 SGHRS, CDR2 YFSETQ.

Sequenced sample: peripheral blood. The chain is built from TRBV5-1 and TRBJ1-1; tentative D call: TRBD1 (5 bases). The receptor was isolated from an elderly man with acute or convalescent COVID-19. The CDR3 sequence is CASRMVAGKYTEAFF. DNA of the CDR3: TGCGCCAGCAGGATGGTGGCAGGGAAGTACACTGAAGCTTTCTTT.